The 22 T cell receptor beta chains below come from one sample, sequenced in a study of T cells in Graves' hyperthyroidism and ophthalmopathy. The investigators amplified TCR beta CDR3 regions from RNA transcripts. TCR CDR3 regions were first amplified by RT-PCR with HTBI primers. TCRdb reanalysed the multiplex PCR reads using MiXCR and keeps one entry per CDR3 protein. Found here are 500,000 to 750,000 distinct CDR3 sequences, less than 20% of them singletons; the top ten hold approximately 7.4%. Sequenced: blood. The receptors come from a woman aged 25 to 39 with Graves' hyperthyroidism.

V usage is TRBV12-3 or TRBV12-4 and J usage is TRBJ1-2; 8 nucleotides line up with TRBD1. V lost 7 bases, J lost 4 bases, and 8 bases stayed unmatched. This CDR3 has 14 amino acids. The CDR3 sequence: CASTPTGVGYGYTF. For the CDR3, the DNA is TGTGCCAGCACCCCGACAGGGGTTGGCTATGGCTACACCTTC.

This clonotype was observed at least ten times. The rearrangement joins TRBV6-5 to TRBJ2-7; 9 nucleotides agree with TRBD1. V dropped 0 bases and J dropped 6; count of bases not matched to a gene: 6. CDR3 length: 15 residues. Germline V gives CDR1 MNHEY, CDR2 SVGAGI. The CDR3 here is CASSYSRDREGEQYF. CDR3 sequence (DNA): TGTGCCAGCAGTTACTCGAGGGACAGGGAGGGCGAGCAGTACTTC.

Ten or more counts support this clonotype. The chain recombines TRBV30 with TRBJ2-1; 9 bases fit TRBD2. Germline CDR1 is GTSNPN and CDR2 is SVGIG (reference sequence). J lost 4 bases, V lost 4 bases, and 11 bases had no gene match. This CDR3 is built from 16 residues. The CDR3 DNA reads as TGTGCCTGGACGGACGGGGCTAGCGGGGTTTACAATGAGCAGTTCTTC. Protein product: CAWTDGASGVYNEQFF.

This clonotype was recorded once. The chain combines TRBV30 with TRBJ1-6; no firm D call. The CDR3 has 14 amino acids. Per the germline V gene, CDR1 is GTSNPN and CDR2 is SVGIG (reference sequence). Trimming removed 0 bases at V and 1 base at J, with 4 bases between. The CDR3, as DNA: TGTGCCTGGAGTGTGGTGTCCTATAATTCACCCCTCCACTTT. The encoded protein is CAWSVVSYNSPLHF.

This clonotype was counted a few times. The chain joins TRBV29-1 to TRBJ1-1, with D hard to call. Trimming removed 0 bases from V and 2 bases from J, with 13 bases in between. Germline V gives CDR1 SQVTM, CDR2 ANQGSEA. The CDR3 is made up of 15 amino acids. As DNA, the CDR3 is TGCAGCGTTGAAGATCTTCGTACCGGCAACACTGAAGCTTTCTTT. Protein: CSVEDLRTGNTEAFF. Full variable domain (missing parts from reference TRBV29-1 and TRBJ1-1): SAVISQKPSRDICQRGTSLTIQCQVDSQVTMMFWYRQQPGQSLTLIATANQGSEATYESGFVIDKFPISRPNLTFSTLTVSNMSPEDSSIYLCSVEDLRTGNTEAFFGQGTRLTVV.

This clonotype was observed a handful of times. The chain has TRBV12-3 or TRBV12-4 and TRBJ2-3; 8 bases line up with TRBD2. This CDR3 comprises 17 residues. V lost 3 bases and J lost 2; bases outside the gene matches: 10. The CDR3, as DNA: TGTGCCAGCAGTTTCGGGGTAGCGGGAATATCCACAGATACGCAGTATTTT. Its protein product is CASSFGVAGISTDTQYF.

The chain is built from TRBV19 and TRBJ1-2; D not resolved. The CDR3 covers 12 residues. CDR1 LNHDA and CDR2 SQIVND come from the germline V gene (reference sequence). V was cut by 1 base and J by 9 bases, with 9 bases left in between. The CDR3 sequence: CASSIGEGSYTF. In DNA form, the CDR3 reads TGTGCCAGTAGTATAGGGGAGGGCAGCTACACCTTC.

CDR3 loop: CAWSRRWGLAAAYEQYF. DNA of the CDR3: TGTGCCTGGAGCCGCAGGTGGGGACTAGCGGCAGCCTACGAGCAGTACTTC. V and J are TRBV30 and TRBJ2-7; 11 nucleotides match TRBD2. CDR3 size: 17 residues. CDR1 and CDR2 from the germline V gene are GTSNPN and SVGIG (reference sequence). V shed 3 bases and J 2 bases; nucleotides not matched to a gene: 12.

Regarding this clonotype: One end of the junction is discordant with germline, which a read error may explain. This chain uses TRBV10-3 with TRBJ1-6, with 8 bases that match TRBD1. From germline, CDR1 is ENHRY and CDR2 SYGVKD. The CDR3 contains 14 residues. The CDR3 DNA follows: TGTGCCATCAGTGACGACAGGGGTAATTCACCCCTCCGCTTT. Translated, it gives CAISDDRGNSPLRF.

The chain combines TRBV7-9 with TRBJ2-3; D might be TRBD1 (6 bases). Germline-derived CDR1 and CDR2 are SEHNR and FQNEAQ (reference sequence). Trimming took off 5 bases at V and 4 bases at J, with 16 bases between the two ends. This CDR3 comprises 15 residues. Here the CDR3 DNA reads TGTGCCAGCAGCCCCGGAGGACAGTCCGCAGATACGCAGTATTTT. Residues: CASSPGGQSADTQYF.

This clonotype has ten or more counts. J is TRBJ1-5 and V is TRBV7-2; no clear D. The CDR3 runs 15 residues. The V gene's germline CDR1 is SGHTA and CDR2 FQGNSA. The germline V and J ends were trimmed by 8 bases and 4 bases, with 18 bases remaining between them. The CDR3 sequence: CASSRRLGTNQPQHF. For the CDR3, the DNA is TGTGCCAGCTCCCGGCGTTTGGGAACTAATCAGCCCCAGCATTTT.

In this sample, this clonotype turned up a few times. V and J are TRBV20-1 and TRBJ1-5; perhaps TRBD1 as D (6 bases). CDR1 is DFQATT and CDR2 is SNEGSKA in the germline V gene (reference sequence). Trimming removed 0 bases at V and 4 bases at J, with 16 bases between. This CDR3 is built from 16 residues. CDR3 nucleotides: TGCAGTGCTAGAGATATAATCACAGGGCTTAATCAGCCCCAGCATTTT. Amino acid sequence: CSARDIITGLNQPQHF.

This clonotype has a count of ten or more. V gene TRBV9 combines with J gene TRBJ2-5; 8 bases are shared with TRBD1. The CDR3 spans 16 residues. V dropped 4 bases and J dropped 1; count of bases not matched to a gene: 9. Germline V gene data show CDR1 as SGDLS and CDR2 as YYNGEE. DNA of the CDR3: TGTGCCAGCAGCCCCAGGGGGCGCGAAAGCCAAGAGACCCAGTACTTC. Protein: CASSPRGRESQETQYF.

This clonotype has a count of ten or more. The CDR3 protein is CASSVLAGTDTQYF. In nucleotides, the CDR3 is TGTGCCAGCAGCGTTCTAGCGGGCACAGATACGCAGTATTTT. The chain carries TRBV7-9 and TRBJ2-3, with 7 positions matching TRBD2. The germline gives CDR1 SEHNR, CDR2 FQNEAQ (reference sequence). This CDR3 is built from 14 residues. Germline trimming cut 5 bases from V and 1 base from J; bases unmatched to any gene: 3.

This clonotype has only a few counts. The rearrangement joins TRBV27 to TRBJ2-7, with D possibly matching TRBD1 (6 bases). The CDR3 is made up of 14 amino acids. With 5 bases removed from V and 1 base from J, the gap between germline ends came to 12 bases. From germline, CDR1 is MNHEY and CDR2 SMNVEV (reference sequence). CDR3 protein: CASSGRTESYEQYF. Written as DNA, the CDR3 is TGTGCCAGCAGTGGCAGGACAGAATCCTACGAGCAGTACTTC.

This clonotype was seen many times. In nucleotides, the CDR3 is TGCAGTGCCGCAAGACTAGCGCGAAGCACAGATACGCAGTATTTT. Encoded protein: CSAARLARSTDTQYF. The rearrangement links TRBV20-1 to TRBJ2-3; 8 nucleotides line up with TRBD2. Trimming cost V 6 bases and J 0 bases; bases outside gene matches: 8. This CDR3 is 15 amino acids long. The germline V gene has CDR1 DFQATT and CDR2 SNEGSKA (reference sequence).

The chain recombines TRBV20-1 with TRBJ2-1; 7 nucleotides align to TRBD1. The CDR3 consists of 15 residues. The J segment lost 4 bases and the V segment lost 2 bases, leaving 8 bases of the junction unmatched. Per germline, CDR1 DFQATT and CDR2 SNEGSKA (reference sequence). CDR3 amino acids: CSARSGQASYNEQFF. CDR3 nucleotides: TGCAGTGCTAGATCTGGACAGGCCTCATACAATGAGCAGTTCTTC.

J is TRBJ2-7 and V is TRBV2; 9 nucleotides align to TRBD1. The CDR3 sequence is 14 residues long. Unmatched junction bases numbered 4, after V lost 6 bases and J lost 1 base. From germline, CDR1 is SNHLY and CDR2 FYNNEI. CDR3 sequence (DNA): TGTGCCAGCAGGATGGACAGGGGTTCCTACGAGCAGTACTTC. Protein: CASRMDRGSYEQYF.

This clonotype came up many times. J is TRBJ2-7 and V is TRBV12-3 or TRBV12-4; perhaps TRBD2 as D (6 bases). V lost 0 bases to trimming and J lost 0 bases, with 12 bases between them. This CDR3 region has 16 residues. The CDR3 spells CASSLAGGLDSYEQYF. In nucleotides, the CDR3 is TGTGCCAGCAGTTTAGCGGGGGGACTGGACTCCTACGAGCAGTACTTC.

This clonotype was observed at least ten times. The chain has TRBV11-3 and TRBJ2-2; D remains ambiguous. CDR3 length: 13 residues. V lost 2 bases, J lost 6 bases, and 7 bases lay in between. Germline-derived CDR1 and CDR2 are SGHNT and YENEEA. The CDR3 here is CASSLNLAGELFF. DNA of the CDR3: TGTGCCAGCAGCTTAAATCTGGCCGGGGAGCTGTTTTTT.

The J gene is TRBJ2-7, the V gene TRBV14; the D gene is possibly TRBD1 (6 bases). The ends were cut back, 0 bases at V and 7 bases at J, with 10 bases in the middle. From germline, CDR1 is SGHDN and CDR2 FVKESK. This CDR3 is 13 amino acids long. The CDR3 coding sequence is TGTGCCAGCAGCCAAGACAGGGGCCAAGAGCAGTACTTC. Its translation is CASSQDRGQEQYF.

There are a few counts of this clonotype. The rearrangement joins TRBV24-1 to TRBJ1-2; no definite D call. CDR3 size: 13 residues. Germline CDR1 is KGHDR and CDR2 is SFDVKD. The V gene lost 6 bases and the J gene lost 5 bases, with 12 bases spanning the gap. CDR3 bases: TGTGCCACCAGTTCCCCGAACAGTTATGGCTACACCTTC. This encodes CATSSPNSYGYTF.